These 11 T cell receptor beta chains came from one sample sequenced in a study of T cell changes during pregnancy in multiple sclerosis (dated 2019 in TCRdb). Library preparation was by the immunoSEQ multiplex PCR assay. As stored in TCRdb, this immuneACCESS dataset retains in-frame rearrangements with V and J assigned. A fraction of the clones does not appear; measured against another copy, unresolved V genes explain less than half of the discrepancy, and the remainder lacks a known reason. The sample table contains just under 65,000 clones; only one count was recorded for roughly 91% of them. The ten largest clones capture about 2% of the sample. Here the sequenced sample was peripheral blood, taken in the third trimester of pregnancy. The receptors shown here come from a female donor in good health, enrolled as a control in a pregnancy study.

The chain has TRBV29-1 and TRBJ2-2; the D gene is possibly TRBD1 (5 bases). Germline-derived CDR1 and CDR2 are SQVTM and ANQGSEA. The V gene lost 6 bases and the J gene lost 5 bases, with 10 bases spanning the gap. CDR3 length: 12 residues. The CDR3 nucleotides are TGCAGCGTGCAGGGTTGGACCGGGGAGCTGTTTTTT. Its translation: CSVQGWTGELFF.

V usage is TRBV29-1 and J usage is TRBJ1-2; TRBD1 agrees at 8 bases. This CDR3 region has 12 residues. Germline assignment: CDR1 SQVTM and CDR2 ANQGSEA. J lost 7 bases, V lost 4 bases, and 5 bases had no gene match. CDR3: CSVGGQVIGYTF. CDR3 DNA: TGCAGCGTTGGGGGACAGGTGATTGGCTACACCTTC.

This clone was seen a single time. V gene TRBV2 combines with J gene TRBJ2-5; 7 bases match TRBD2. The CDR3 is 13 residues long. The trim removed 2 bases at V and 9 bases at J, leaving 6 bases unmatched. Germline V lookup: CDR1 SNHLY, CDR2 FYNNEI. As DNA, the CDR3 is TGTGCCAGCAGTGAAAGGCTAGCGGTGGCCCAGTACTTC. Protein sequence: CASSERLAVAQYF.

The gene calls are TRBV2 and TRBJ2-3; weak D call: TRBD2 (6 bases). This CDR3 contains 15 residues. From germline, CDR1 is SNHLY and CDR2 FYNNEI. V gave up 4 bases and J gave up 2 bases, with 13 bases separating them. For the CDR3, the DNA is TGTGCCAGCAGTGTCACGGGAGCGCACACAGATACGCAGTATTTT. Its translation: CASSVTGAHTDTQYF.

This chain links TRBV7-9 with TRBJ1-2; 11 nucleotides match TRBD1. V was pared by 5 bases and J by 5 bases, with 7 bases of the junction left unmatched. Germline CDR1 reads SEHNR; CDR2 reads FQNEAQ (reference sequence). There are 15 residues in the CDR3. The CDR3 sequence: CASSARTGGGYGYTF. The CDR3 DNA is TGTGCCAGCAGCGCCCGGACAGGGGGCGGGTATGGCTACACCTTC.

This chain links TRBV6-1 with TRBJ1-1, with D uncertain. The CDR3 totals 11 residues. In germline, CDR1 is MNHNS, CDR2 SASEGT. V was pared by 8 bases and J by 2 bases, with 6 bases between. The CDR3 DNA sequence: TGTGCCAGCCGTATAAACACTGAAGCTTTCTTT. Encoded protein: CASRINTEAFF.

The chain uses TRBV19 and TRBJ1-1; D gene unclear. Germline loops: CDR1 LNHDA, CDR2 SQIVND (reference sequence). The CDR3 loop spans 12 amino acids. The germline V and J ends were trimmed by 3 bases and 5 bases, with 7 bases remaining between them. DNA of the CDR3: TGTGCCAGTAGTATCACTTATACTGAAGCTTTCTTT. Protein product: CASSITYTEAFF.

This CDR3 is CASLHRRGGNTGELFF. The CDR3 nucleotides are TGTGCCAGCCTCCACCGGCGGGGGGGGAACACCGGGGAGCTGTTTTTT. The rearrangement joins TRBV5-6 to TRBJ2-2; 9 positions agree with TRBD2. The CDR3 covers 16 residues. Germline V lookup: CDR1 SGHDT, CDR2 YYEEEE. Trimming removed 7 bases from V and 1 base from J; junction bases left unmatched: 8.

This clone was recorded only once. The chain links TRBV2 to TRBJ2-7, with 8 bases lining up with TRBD1. Germline CDR1 reads SNHLY; CDR2 reads FYNNEI. V was clipped by 8 bases and J by 0 bases; unmatched bases: 3. This CDR3 comprises 13 residues. CDR3 in amino acids: CASLTGGSYEQYF. The CDR3, as DNA: TGTGCCAGCCTTACAGGGGGCTCCTACGAGCAGTACTTC.

The rearrangement joins TRBV12-5 to TRBJ1-5; D is perhaps TRBD1 (6 bases). CDR3 length: 12 amino acids. Trimming removed 6 bases from V and 7 bases from J, with 10 bases in between. Germline values: CDR1 LGHNT, CDR2 FRNRAP. CDR3 sequence: CASGQGRQPQHF. CDR3 DNA: TGTGCTAGTGGACAGGGAAGACAGCCCCAGCATTTT.

This chain uses TRBV5-1 with TRBJ1-2; D is unresolved. The CDR3 is 13 amino acids. Trimming removed 3 bases from V and 1 base from J, with 7 bases in between. Germline V gene lookup returns CDR1 SGHRS and CDR2 YFSETQ. The CDR3: CASSSSNNYGYTF. DNA of the CDR3: TGCGCCAGCAGCTCCAGTAATAACTATGGCTACACCTTC.